This T cell receptor (beta chain) was observed in a study of T-cell reconstitution after alpha-beta-depleted transplantation in children. This clonotype was found a few times. Unique molecular identifiers were incorporated when the TCRbeta library was constructed. TCRdb recomputed calls from the PCR reads with MiXCR, one row per CDR3 protein. The sample has about 410,000 distinct CDR3 sequences, over 20% seen once. CDR1 and CDR2 from the germline V gene are KGHDR and SFDVKD. V was trimmed by 1 base and J by 5 bases, leaving 20 bases between them. CDR3 length: 18 amino acids. The chain employs TRBV24-1 and TRBJ2-1; a weak D match, TRBD2 (5 bases). The TCR originated in a human donor who donated a stem cell graft to a child with acute myeloid leukemia. The sequenced sample was PBMCs from the stem cell graft donor, obtained from the stem cell graft. CDR3 DNA: TGTGCCACCAGTGATTTCTTGGACTCACCGCAGGAAAACAATGAGCAGTTCTTC. Its translation is CATSDFLDSPQENNEQFF.